The rows below give T cell receptor beta chains drawn from one sample of a study of blood T cell repertoires in COVID-19. Sequencing used immunoSEQ multiplex PCR; TCRdb keeps in-frame clones, though not all of them. Here the sample spans roughly 250,000 clones, approximately 83% being singletons. What was sequenced was PBMCs or T cells enriched from blood (not recorded which). These TCRs come from a woman aged 40 to 49 with acute COVID-19. Both conserved end residues are part of each CDR3. Fields, in order: V gene, J gene, clone size, D gene, CDR3 DNA, CDR3 protein. The D gene is left open where the match is weak. Rows may omit the clone size; those that give it use once, few, many or a size class.

>TRBV23-1|TRBJ2-7|once|-
TGCGCCAGCAGTCCTGGGACCTTTTGGAGGGGCGAGCAGTACTTC
CASSPGTFWRGEQYF
>TRBV11-2|TRBJ2-5|-|TRBD2
TGTGCCAGCAGCATCTGGACTAGCGGAGCCCCAAAGACCCAGTACTTC
CASSIWTSGAPKTQYF
>TRBV11-3|TRBJ2-3|-|TRBD2
TGTGCCAGCAGCCTCCGGACTAGCGGACCCACAGATACGCAGTATTTT
CASSLRTSGPTDTQYF
>TRBV4-1|TRBJ1-1|-|TRBD1
TGCGCCAGCAGCCCTAGGACAGGGGCCCGGGGCACTGAAGCTTTCTTT
CASSPRTGARGTEAFF
>TRBV6-5|TRBJ2-7|-|TRBD2
TGTGCCAGCAGGGCGGGGGGACCCTCCTACGAGCAGTACTTC
CASRAGGPSYEQYF
>TRBV9|TRBJ2-1|-|-
TGTGCCAGCAGCCCGGGAAGGGACAATGAGCAGTTCTTC
CASSPGRDNEQFF
>TRBV6-5|TRBJ1-1|few|-
TGTGCCAGCAGTTTTGAGGGAAACACTGAAGCTTTCTTT
CASSFEGNTEAFF
>TRBV9|TRBJ2-1|once|-
TGTGCCAGCAGTTTACAGGATTACAATGAGCAGTTCTTC
CASSLQDYNEQFF
>TRBV7-2|TRBJ2-7|-|-
TGTGCCAGCAGCTTAACTGGGGGGGCCCTCGACGAGCAGTACTTC
CASSLTGGALDEQYF
>TRBV6-5|TRBJ1-2|-|TRBD1
TGTGCCAGCACCAAGACAGGGGGCGCTAACTATGGCTACACCTTC
CASTKTGGANYGYTF
>TRBV13|TRBJ2-1|-|-
TGTGCCAGCAGCTTATCGCTAAGCTCCTACAATGAGCAGTTCTTC
CASSLSLSSYNEQFF
>TRBV9|TRBJ2-3|-|-
TGTGCCAGCAGCGTAGGGCCCCGCTCAGATACGCAGTATTTT
CASSVGPRSDTQYF
>TRBV7-3|TRBJ2-1|-|TRBD2
TGTGCCAGCAGCTTAACTACACTAGCGGGAGGGTTGTATGAGCAGTTCTTC
CASSLTTLAGGLYEQFF
>TRBV18|TRBJ2-5|-|TRBD1
TGTGCCAGCTCAAACGAACAGGGGATCCAAGAGACCCAGTACTTC
CASSNEQGIQETQYF
>TRBV12-5|TRBJ2-2|-|TRBD2
TGTGCTAGTGGTCGCACTAGCGGGAGTACCACCGGGGAGCTGTTTTTT
CASGRTSGSTTGELFF
>TRBV7-6|TRBJ2-2|-|TRBD2
TGTGCCAGCAAGACTAGCGGGCGTTCGGGAGCCGGGGAGCTGTTTTTT
CASKTSGRSGAGELFF
>TRBV5-6|TRBJ2-7|-|-
TGTGCCAGCAGCTACCGGGACAACCTCTACGAGCAGTACTTC
CASSYRDNLYEQYF
>TRBV10-3|TRBJ2-1|-|-
TGTGCCATCAAGGCCGGGGAGCGGCAGACCAATGAGCAGTTCTTC
CAIKAGERQTNEQFF
>TRBV7-8|TRBJ2-7|-|TRBD2
TGTGCCAGCAGCTTACCCGGGACTAGCCCTGGATTCCAGCAGTACTTC
CASSLPGTSPGFQQYF
>TRBV2|TRBJ2-5|-|TRBD1
TGTGCCACAAGGGACAGGGCGGGGGAGACCCAGTACTTC
CATRDRAGETQYF
>TRBV19|TRBJ2-6|-|-
TGTGCCAGCAGTACTAGCTTGGGGGCCAACGTCCTGACTTTC
CASSTSLGANVLTF
>TRBV25-1|TRBJ2-7|-|TRBD2
TGTGCCAGCAGTCTAGGGACTAGCGATAGGAACGAGCAGTACTTC
CASSLGTSDRNEQYF
>TRBV7-6|TRBJ2-7|-|TRBD1
TGTGCCAGCAGCTTACCGGGACAGGCGGAGCAGTACTTC
CASSLPGQAEQYF
>TRBV19|TRBJ2-3|-|-
TGTGCCAGCCGGACCCGGGACTTAGATACGCAGTATTTT
CASRTRDLDTQYF
>TRBV2|TRBJ1-2|-|-
TGTGCCAGCAGTGAATTTCAGGGGCATGGCTACACCTTC
CASSEFQGHGYTF
>TRBV19|TRBJ1-6|-|-
TGTGCCAGTAGGGGCCCCTCAAGTTCACCCCTCCACTTT
CASRGPSSSPLHF
>TRBV28|TRBJ2-1|once|-
TGTGCCAGCAGTTTACCCCAGGAAGGATACAATGAGCAGTTCTTC
CASSLPQEGYNEQFF
>TRBV7-2|TRBJ2-3|once|TRBD2
TGTGCCAGCACCCTGGGTAGCGGGATATTTTCTAGCACAGATACGCAGTATTTT
CASTLGSGIFSSTDTQYF
>TRBV7-9|TRBJ2-7|-|TRBD1
TGTGCCAGCAGCTTAGACGACAGGGGGTCCCCCTACGAGCAGTACTTC
CASSLDDRGSPYEQYF
>TRBV9|TRBJ1-1|-|TRBD1
TGTGCCAGCAGCTTTGGACAGGGGGCGAACACTGAAGCTTTCTTT
CASSFGQGANTEAFF
>TRBV7-8|TRBJ1-6|-|TRBD1
TGTGCCAGCAGCACGACAGGGGGGACGGGTTCACCCCTCCACTTT
CASSTTGGTGSPLHF
>TRBV5-6|TRBJ2-2|few|TRBD2
TGTGCCAGCAGCTTGTACGGGACTACGAACACCGGGGAGCTGTTTTTT
CASSLYGTTNTGELFF